The 24 T cell receptor beta chains listed next were all sequenced from one sample in a study of cytomegalovirus exposure and HLA in healthy donors. Primers for the PCR totalled 60 Vbeta and 13 Jbeta. Sequencing was performed with immunoSEQ multiplex PCR; in TCRdb, only in-frame clones are kept and a portion is missing. The sample shows some 190,000 clones, 65% to 85% of them seen only once. Sequenced: PBMCs. These receptor sequences come from a female donor in good health and CMV-seronegative.

The chain couples TRBV27 to TRBJ2-3, with unresolved D. Germline loops: CDR1 MNHEY, CDR2 SMNVEV (reference sequence). The CDR3 runs to 14 residues. V was cut by 1 base and J by 0 bases, with 5 bases left in between. CDR3 sequence: CASSLLRSTDTQYF. The DNA for the CDR3 is TGTGCCAGCAGTTTATTGCGTAGCACAGATACGCAGTATTTT.

This chain connects TRBV28 to TRBJ2-5; possible D gene TRBD1, 5 bases. Per germline, CDR1 MDHEN and CDR2 SYDVKM. V was shortened by 3 bases and J by 0 bases, with 11 bases between the two germline ends. The CDR3 loop spans 15 amino acids. The chain's CDR3 is CASSFHRSDQETQYF. The DNA of the CDR3 is TGTGCCAGCAGTTTTCACAGGTCGGACCAAGAGACCCAGTACTTC.

This clone was observed a few times. The chain couples TRBV5-5 to TRBJ1-2; 7 nucleotides line up with TRBD1. Trimming removed 5 bases from V and 2 bases from J; junction bases left unmatched: 18. Germline loops: CDR1 SGHKS, CDR2 YYEKEE (reference sequence). This CDR3 has 18 residues. The CDR3 bases are TGTGCCAGCAGACCCGGGACAGTCTCCGACTTACGGAACTATGGCTACACCTTC. It is translated as CASRPGTVSDLRNYGYTF.

The rearrangement uses TRBV15 and TRBJ2-5; 7 bases are a match to TRBD2. V dropped 0 bases and J dropped 5; count of bases not matched to a gene: 6. This CDR3 region has 15 residues. From germline, CDR1 is LNHNV and CDR2 YYDKDF (reference sequence). The CDR3 spells CATSRDASGWETQYF. CDR3 DNA: TGTGCCACCAGCAGAGATGCTAGCGGTTGGGAGACCCAGTACTTC.

To note about this clone: Other DNA sequences of this sample code for an identical CDR3. This sequence joins TRBV5-1 and TRBJ2-3; 7 positions agree with TRBD1. The length of the CDR3 is 14 residues. V gave up 4 bases and J gave up 2 bases; unmatched junction bases: 4. Germline V gene data show CDR1 as SGHRS and CDR2 as YFSETQ. The CDR3 nucleotides read TGCGCCAGCAGCCCGGGGACAGTCACAGATACGCAGTATTTT. Translated, it gives CASSPGTVTDTQYF.

The chain carries TRBV28 and TRBJ2-1, with 13 bases matching TRBD2. The CDR3 consists of 16 residues. Germline V gene lookup returns CDR1 MDHEN and CDR2 SYDVKM. V lost 4 bases, J lost 10 bases, and 10 bases stayed unmatched. The CDR3, as DNA: TGTGCCAGCAGTTACCTCGGGACTAGCGGGGTCAGGGAGCAGTTCTTC. It translates to CASSYLGTSGVREQFF.

In DNA, the CDR3 is TGCGCCAGCAGCCCACTGGGCACAGATACGCAGTATTTT. Translating gives CASSPLGTDTQYF. This sequence joins TRBV5-1 and TRBJ2-3; D unclear. V was pared by 4 bases and J by 1 base, with 7 bases between. The CDR3 covers 13 residues. Germline values: CDR1 SGHRS, CDR2 YFSETQ.

The chain joins TRBV29-1 to TRBJ2-1; weak D call: TRBD2 (5 bases). Germline assignment: CDR1 SQVTM and CDR2 ANQGSEA. This CDR3 has 13 amino acids. V lost 5 bases and J lost 6, with 14 bases in between. CDR3 nucleotide sequence: TGCAGCGTTTTGGCAGGACTCTTCAATGAGCAGTTCTTC. It translates to CSVLAGLFNEQFF.

The J gene is TRBJ2-1, the V gene TRBV7-9; 8 bases fit TRBD2. The CDR3 contains 16 residues. The junction had 11 bases not matched to a gene; V was cut back by 5 bases and J by 5 bases. Germline loops: CDR1 SEHNR, CDR2 FQNEAQ (reference sequence). CDR3 sequence: CASSPPASGRDNEQFF. In DNA form, the CDR3 reads TGTGCCAGCAGCCCCCCCGCCAGCGGGAGAGACAATGAGCAGTTCTTC.

V gene TRBV6-5 combines with J gene TRBJ2-3, with D perhaps TRBD2 (6 bases). Deletions cut 2 bases from V and 0 bases from J, with 12 bases between. Germline loops: CDR1 MNHEY, CDR2 SVGAGI. The CDR3 is made up of 16 amino acids. CDR3 sequence: CASSYGRGPSTDTQYF. The CDR3, as DNA: TGTGCCAGCAGTTACGGGCGGGGCCCTAGCACAGATACGCAGTATTTT.

The gene calls are TRBV28 and TRBJ2-1; possibly TRBD2 for D (6 bases). Germline assignment: CDR1 MDHEN and CDR2 SYDVKM. The CDR3 has 13 residues. V was clipped by 5 bases and J by 9 bases, with 14 bases between them. This CDR3 is CASSIAVPGEQFF. The CDR3 coding sequence is TGTGCCAGCAGTATAGCGGTCCCGGGTGAGCAGTTCTTC.

The chain couples TRBV19 to TRBJ2-1; TRBD1 agrees at 7 bases. CDR3 length: 13 residues. V shed 10 bases and J 7 bases; nucleotides not matched to a gene: 10. Germline lookup yields CDR1 LNHDA and CDR2 SQIVND (reference sequence). CDR3 in amino acids: CAIKTGSGNEQFF. The CDR3 DNA sequence: TGTGCCATCAAGACAGGGTCAGGGAATGAGCAGTTCTTC.

The rearrangement uses TRBV6-5 and TRBJ2-7; D might be TRBD1 (5 bases). V lost 5 bases, J lost 4 bases, and 9 bases lay in between. This CDR3 has 12 amino acids. Germline V gene data show CDR1 as MNHEY and CDR2 as SVGAGI. The CDR3, as DNA: TGTGCCAGCAGTCCTGACAGATACGAGCAGTACTTC. Amino acid sequence: CASSPDRYEQYF.

In this sample, this clone turned up a few times. The V gene is TRBV10-3, the J gene TRBJ2-7, with TRBD2 identical over 16 bases. V trimming: 10 bases; J trimming: 0 bases; junction bases outside the gene matches: 12. CDR3 length: 18 residues. Germline lookup yields CDR1 ENHRY and CDR2 SYGVKD. The CDR3 is CATGAAGLAGGSSYEQYF. CDR3 nucleotide sequence: TGTGCCACAGGGGCGGCGGGACTAGCGGGAGGGAGCTCCTACGAGCAGTACTTC.

This clone has a single count. The chain joins TRBV7-9 to TRBJ2-4, with unresolved D. The CDR3 covers 13 residues. V was clipped by 4 bases and J by 5 bases, with 9 bases between them. Germline V gene data show CDR1 as SEHNR and CDR2 as FQNEAQ (reference sequence). CDR3: CASSSRHQNIQYF. Written as DNA, the CDR3 is TGTGCCAGCAGCTCCCGACACCAAAACATTCAGTACTTC.

The V call is TRBV7-6, the J call TRBJ1-2; 9 bases map to TRBD1. The V and J ends lost 5 bases and 1 base, in that order; junction bases with no gene match: 5. The CDR3 sequence is 15 residues long. The germline gives CDR1 SGHVS, CDR2 FNYEAQ. CDR3 residues: CASSSGQGFNYGYTF. The CDR3 region has the DNA TGTGCCAGCAGCAGCGGACAGGGGTTTAACTATGGCTACACCTTC.

The V and J genes are TRBV19 and TRBJ2-7, with 9 bases fitting TRBD1. The CDR3 has 14 residues. CDR1 LNHDA and CDR2 SQIVND come from the germline V gene (reference sequence). After removal of 7 bases from V and 1 base from J, the junction contained 5 bases not matched to a gene. The CDR3 coding sequence is TGTGCCAGTACCCCGACAGGGGGGTCCTACGAGCAGTACTTC. Translated: CASTPTGGSYEQYF.

This chain links TRBV2 with TRBJ1-2; 9 nucleotides match TRBD1. Germline V lookup: CDR1 SNHLY, CDR2 FYNNEI. Unmatched junction bases numbered 14, after V lost 4 bases and J lost 8 bases. The CDR3 spans 16 residues. CDR3 DNA sequence: TGTGCCAGCAGTGGGGGATGGGGCAGACAGGGGGAAGGCTACACCTTC. Its translation: CASSGGWGRQGEGYTF.

The chain carries TRBV6-6 and TRBJ1-3; D gene ambiguous. Trimming cost V 6 bases and J 0 bases, with 12 bases left between them. Looked up from germline, CDR1 is MNHNY and CDR2 is SVGAGI (reference sequence). The CDR3 covers 15 residues. The CDR3 coding sequence is TGTGCCAGCAGCGACCAGGCCAACTCTGGAAACACCATATATTTT. This translates into CASSDQANSGNTIYF.

This clone was picked up a small number of times. The chain carries TRBV6-1 and TRBJ1-6; tentatively, D is TRBD1 (5 bases). This CDR3 is built from 14 residues. Per germline, CDR1 MNHNS and CDR2 SASEGT. V lost 3 bases to trimming and J lost 6 bases, with 9 bases between them. The CDR3 bases are TGTGCCAGCAGTGAGCAACAGGCTAATTCACCCCTCCACTTT. It yields the protein CASSEQQANSPLHF.

The rearrangement links TRBV30 to TRBJ2-1; 8 nucleotides match TRBD1. In germline, CDR1 is GTSNPN, CDR2 SVGIG (reference sequence). J lost 13 bases, V lost 1 base, and 9 bases had no gene match. The CDR3 is 13 amino acids. The chain's CDR3 is CAWSAGQGFRQFF. CDR3 DNA: TGTGCCTGGAGTGCAGGACAGGGATTCCGTCAGTTCTTC.

The gene calls are TRBV6-1 and TRBJ2-3; no definite D call. Germline CDR1 reads MNHNS; CDR2 reads SASEGT. The CDR3 has 15 residues. Between the trimmed V and J ends, which lost 0 bases and 0 bases, there was a span of 7 bases. CDR3 in amino acids: CASSEAWQSTDTQYF. CDR3 nucleotide sequence: TGTGCCAGCAGTGAAGCGTGGCAGAGCACAGATACGCAGTATTTT.

The rearrangement uses TRBV4-3 and TRBJ2-1; D remains ambiguous. V was pared by 1 base and J by 6 bases, with 10 bases between. This CDR3 is 14 amino acids long. CDR1 and CDR2 (germline): LGHNA, YSLEER. The CDR3 DNA sequence: TGCGCCAGCAGCCAAGTCGTCCTTTCCAATGAGCAGTTCTTC. Protein: CASSQVVLSNEQFF.

The chain links TRBV19 to TRBJ1-1; D is perhaps TRBD1 (5 bases). V shed 6 bases and J shed 1 base, with 9 bases lying between them. This CDR3 has 13 amino acids. CDR1 and CDR2 from the germline V gene are LNHDA and SQIVND (reference sequence). In DNA, the CDR3 is TGTGCCAGTAGGTTTACAGGGAACACTGAAGCTTTCTTT. This codes for CASRFTGNTEAFF.